The following is a T cell receptor (beta chain) sequence with its context. As yet, its antigen is unknown. Primers: 60 Vbeta forward and 13 Jbeta reverse. Generated by immunoSEQ multiplex PCR, the TCRdb table keeps only in-frame clones and is missing some. The sample carries over 150,000 clones, roughly 76% recorded once. The record originates from a study of cytomegalovirus exposure and HLA in healthy donors. Broader study findings: Sequencing probably produced one cluster of sequence variants that were highly shared.

CDR1 is SGHVS, CDR2 FNYEAQ, per germline. The CDR3 is 15 amino acids. This receptor was obtained from a human donor in good health. The J gene is TRBJ2-1, the V gene TRBV7-6; the D gene is possibly TRBD2 (5 bases). Source material: PBMCs. CDR3 loop: CSSDEGSLWGNEQFF. The DNA of the CDR3 is TGTTCCTCGGACGAGGGCAGCCTATGGGGCAATGAGCAGTTCTTC. Complete variable domain (other parts from reference TRBV7-6 and TRBJ2-1): GAGVSQSPRYKVTKRGQDVALRCDPISGHVSLYWYRQALGQGPEFLTYFNYEAQQDKSGLPNDRFSAERPEGSISTLTIQRTEQRDSAMYRCSSDEGSLWGNEQFFGPGTRLTVL.